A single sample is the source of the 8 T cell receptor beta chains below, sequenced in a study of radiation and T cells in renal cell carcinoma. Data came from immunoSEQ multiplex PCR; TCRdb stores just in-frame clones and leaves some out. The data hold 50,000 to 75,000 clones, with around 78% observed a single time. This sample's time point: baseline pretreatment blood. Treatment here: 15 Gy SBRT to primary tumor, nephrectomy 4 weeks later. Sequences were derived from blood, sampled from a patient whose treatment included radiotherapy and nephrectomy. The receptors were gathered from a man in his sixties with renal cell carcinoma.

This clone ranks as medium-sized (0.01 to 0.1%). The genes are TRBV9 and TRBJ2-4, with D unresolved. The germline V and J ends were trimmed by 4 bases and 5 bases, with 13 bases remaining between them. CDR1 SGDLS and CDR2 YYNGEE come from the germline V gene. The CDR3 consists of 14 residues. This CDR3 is CASSPPGVENIQYF. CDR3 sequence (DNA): TGTGCCAGCAGCCCCCCCGGAGTTGAAAACATTCAGTACTTC.

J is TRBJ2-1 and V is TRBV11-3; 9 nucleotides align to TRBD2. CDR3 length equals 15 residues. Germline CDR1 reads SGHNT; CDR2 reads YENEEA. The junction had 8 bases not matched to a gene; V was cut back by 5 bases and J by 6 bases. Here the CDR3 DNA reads TGTGCCAGCAGCCCAACTCTAGCGGGGACCAATGAGCAGTTCTTC. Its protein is CASSPTLAGTNEQFF.

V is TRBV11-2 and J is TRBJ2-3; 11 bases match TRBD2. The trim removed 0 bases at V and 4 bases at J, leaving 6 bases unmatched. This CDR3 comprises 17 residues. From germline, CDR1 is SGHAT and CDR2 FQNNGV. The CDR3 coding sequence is TGTGCCAGCAGCTTAGATCTGGGTAGCGGGAGGGCAGATACGCAGTATTTT. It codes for CASSLDLGSGRADTQYF. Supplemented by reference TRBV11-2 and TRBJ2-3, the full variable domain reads EAGVAQSPRYKIIEKRQSVAFWCNPISGHATLYWYQQILGQGPKLLIQFQNNGVVDDSQLPKDRFSAERLKGVDSTLKIQPAKLEDSAVYLCASSLDLGSGRADTQYFGPGTRLTVL.

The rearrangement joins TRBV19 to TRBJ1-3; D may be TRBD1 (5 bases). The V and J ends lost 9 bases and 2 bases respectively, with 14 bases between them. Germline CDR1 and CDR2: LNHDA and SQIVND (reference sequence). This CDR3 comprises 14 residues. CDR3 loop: CASRAGGAGNTIYF. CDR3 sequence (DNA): TGTGCCAGCAGGGCAGGTGGGGCTGGAAACACCATATATTTT.

CDR3 protein: CASSLEATVYYNEQFF. The CDR3 DNA sequence: TGCGCCAGCAGCTTGGAAGCGACAGTTTACTACAATGAGCAGTTCTTC. The chain combines TRBV5-1 with TRBJ2-1; the D gene is possibly TRBD1 (5 bases). The V and J ends lost 0 bases and 3 bases respectively, with 13 bases between them. The CDR3 spans 16 residues. Per germline, CDR1 SGHRS and CDR2 YFSETQ.

In DNA form, the CDR3 reads TGTGCCAGCAGGTGGGCAGGGGACTCCTACGAGCAGTACTTC. Its translation: CASRWAGDSYEQYF. This sequence joins TRBV6-1 and TRBJ2-7; TRBD1 might be the D (6 bases). With 6 bases removed from V and 0 bases from J, the gap between germline ends came to 12 bases. Germline V gene sequence: CDR1 MNHNS, CDR2 SASEGT. The CDR3 runs 14 residues.

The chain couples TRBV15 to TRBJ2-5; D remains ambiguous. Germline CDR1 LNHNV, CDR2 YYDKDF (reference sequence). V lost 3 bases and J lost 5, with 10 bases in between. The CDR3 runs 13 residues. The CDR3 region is CATSSWLAETQYF. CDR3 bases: TGTGCCACCAGCAGTTGGCTGGCTGAGACCCAGTACTTC.

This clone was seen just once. Here the CDR3 reads CASSIPSGTSTDTQYF. The CDR3 DNA follows: TGTGCCAGTAGTATACCCTCCGGGACTAGTACAGATACGCAGTATTTT. The chain couples TRBV19 to TRBJ2-3, with TRBD2 matching 8 bases. The ends lost 2 bases at V and 3 bases at J; junction bases unmatched: 7. Germline CDR1 LNHDA, CDR2 SQIVND (reference sequence). The CDR3 is 16 amino acids.